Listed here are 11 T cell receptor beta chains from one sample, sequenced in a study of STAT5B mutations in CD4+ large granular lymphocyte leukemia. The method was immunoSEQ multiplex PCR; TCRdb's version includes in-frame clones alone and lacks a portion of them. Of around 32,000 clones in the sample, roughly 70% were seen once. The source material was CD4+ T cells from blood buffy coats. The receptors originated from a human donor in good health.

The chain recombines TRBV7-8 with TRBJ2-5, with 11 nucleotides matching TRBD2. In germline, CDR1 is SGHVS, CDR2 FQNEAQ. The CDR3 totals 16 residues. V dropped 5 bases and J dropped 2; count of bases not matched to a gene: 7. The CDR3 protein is CASSLISGGVQETQYF. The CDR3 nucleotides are TGTGCCAGCAGCCTGATTAGCGGGGGGGTTCAAGAGACCCAGTACTTC.

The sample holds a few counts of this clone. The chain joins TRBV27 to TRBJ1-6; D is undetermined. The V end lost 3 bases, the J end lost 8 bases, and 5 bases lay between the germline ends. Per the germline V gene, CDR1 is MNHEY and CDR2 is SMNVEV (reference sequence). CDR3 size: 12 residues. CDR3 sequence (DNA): TGTGCCAGCAGTTTTGGATATTCACCCCTCCACTTT. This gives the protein CASSFGYSPLHF.

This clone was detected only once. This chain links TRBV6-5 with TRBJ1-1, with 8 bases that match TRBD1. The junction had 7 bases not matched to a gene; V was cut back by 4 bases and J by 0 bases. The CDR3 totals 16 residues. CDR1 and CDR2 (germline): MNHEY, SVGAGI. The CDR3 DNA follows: TGTGCCAGCAGTTCGGGACAGGCGCGCTTGAACACTGAAGCTTTCTTT. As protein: CASSSGQARLNTEAFF.

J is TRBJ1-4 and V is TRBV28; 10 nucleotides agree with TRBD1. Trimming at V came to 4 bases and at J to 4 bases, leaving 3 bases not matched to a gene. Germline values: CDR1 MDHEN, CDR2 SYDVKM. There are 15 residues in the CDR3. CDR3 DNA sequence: TGTGCCAGCAGTTCGACAGGGGGCGTTAATGAAAAACTGTTTTTT. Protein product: CASSSTGGVNEKLFF.

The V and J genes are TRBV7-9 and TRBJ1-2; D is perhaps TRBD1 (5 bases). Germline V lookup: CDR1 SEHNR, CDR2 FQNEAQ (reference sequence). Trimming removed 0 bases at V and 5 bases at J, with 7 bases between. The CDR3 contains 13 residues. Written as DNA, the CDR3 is TGTGCCAGCAGCTTAGCGAAGGGGTATGGCTACACCTTC. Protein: CASSLAKGYGYTF.

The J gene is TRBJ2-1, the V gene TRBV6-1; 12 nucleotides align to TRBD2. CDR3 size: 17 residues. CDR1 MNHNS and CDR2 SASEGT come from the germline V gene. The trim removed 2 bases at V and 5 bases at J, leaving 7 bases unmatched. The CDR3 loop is CASSERLAGGLNNEQFF. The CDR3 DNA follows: TGTGCCAGCAGTGAAAGGCTAGCGGGGGGGCTGAACAATGAGCAGTTCTTC.

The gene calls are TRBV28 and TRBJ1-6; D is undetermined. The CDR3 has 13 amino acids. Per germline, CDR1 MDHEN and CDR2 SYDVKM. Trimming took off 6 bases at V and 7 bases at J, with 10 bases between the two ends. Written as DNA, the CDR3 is TGTGCCAGCAGCACGTGGAAAAATTCACCCCTCCACTTT. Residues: CASSTWKNSPLHF. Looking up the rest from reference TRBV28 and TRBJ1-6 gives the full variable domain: DVKVTQSSRYLVKRTGEKVFLECVQDMDHENMFWYRQDPGLGLRLIYFSYDVKMKEKGDIPEGYSVSREKKERFSLILESASTNQTSMYLCASSTWKNSPLHFGNGTRLTVT.

The CDR3 nucleotides are TGCGCCAGCCGCAGGGCTTTAGGAAGCAATCAGCCCCAGCATTTT. Protein sequence: CASRRALGSNQPQHF. The chain combines TRBV5-1 with TRBJ1-5, with D possibly TRBD1 on 5 matching bases. The CDR3 loop spans 15 amino acids. The ends were cut back, 7 bases at V and 1 base at J, with 15 bases in the middle. CDR1 is SGHRS and CDR2 is YFSETQ in the germline V gene.

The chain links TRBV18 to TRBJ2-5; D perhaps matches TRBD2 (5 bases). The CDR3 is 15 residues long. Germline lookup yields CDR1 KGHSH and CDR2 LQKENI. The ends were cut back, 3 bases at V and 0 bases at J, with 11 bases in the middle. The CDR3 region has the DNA TGTGCCAGCTCACCCGGGCGAGGGTACCAAGAGACCCAGTACTTC. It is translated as CASSPGRGYQETQYF.

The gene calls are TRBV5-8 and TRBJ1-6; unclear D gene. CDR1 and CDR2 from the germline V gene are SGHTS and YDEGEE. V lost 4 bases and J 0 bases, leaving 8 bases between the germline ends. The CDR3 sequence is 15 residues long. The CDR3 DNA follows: TGTGCCAGCAGCGATGGGAGCTCCTATAATTCACCCCTCCACTTT. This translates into CASSDGSSYNSPLHF.

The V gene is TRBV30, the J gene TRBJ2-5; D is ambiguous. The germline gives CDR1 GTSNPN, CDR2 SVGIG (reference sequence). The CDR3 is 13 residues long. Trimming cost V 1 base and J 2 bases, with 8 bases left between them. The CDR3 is CAWSEQNQETQYF. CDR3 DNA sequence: TGTGCCTGGAGTGAACAAAATCAAGAGACCCAGTACTTC.